A single sample is the source of the 23 T cell receptor beta chains below, sequenced in a study of cytomegalovirus exposure and HLA in healthy donors. In the PCR, 60 Vbeta and 13 Jbeta primers were used. Here immunoSEQ multiplex PCR was the method, and the copy in TCRdb shows in-frame clones only, minus some. The sample lists over 90,000 clones; 75% to 85% were seen once. Input material: PBMCs. The receptors come from a woman aged 18-29 years in good health and CMV-seropositive.

This chain connects TRBV9 to TRBJ1-1; no reliable D call. Trimming left V 4 bases short and J 1 base short, with 11 bases between. This CDR3 is 14 amino acids long. The germline gives CDR1 SGDLS, CDR2 YYNGEE. CDR3: CASSPHRENTEAFF. CDR3 bases: TGTGCCAGCAGCCCCCACAGAGAGAACACTGAAGCTTTCTTT.

This clone was found a few times. Other nucleotide sequences from this sample produce the same CDR3. The chain carries TRBV5-6 and TRBJ1-2, with 8 bases matching TRBD1. The junction had 5 bases not matched to a gene; V was cut back by 4 bases and J by 3 bases. The CDR3 covers 14 residues. Germline V gene sequence: CDR1 SGHDT, CDR2 YYEEEE. The CDR3 protein is CASSPGQGDYGYTF. The CDR3 nucleotides read TGTGCCAGCAGCCCTGGACAGGGAGACTATGGCTACACCTTC.

The chain couples TRBV5-1 to TRBJ1-2; no reliable D call. Germline CDR1 reads SGHRS; CDR2 reads YFSETQ. The V gene lost 0 bases and the J gene lost 5 bases, with 5 bases spanning the gap. CDR3 length equals 12 residues. CDR3 region: CASSLAGYGYTF. The DNA for the CDR3 is TGCGCCAGCAGCTTGGCGGGGTATGGCTACACCTTC. Variable domain in full (rest from reference TRBV5-1 and TRBJ1-2): KAGVTQTPRYLIKTRGQQVTLSCSPISGHRSVSWYQQTPGQGLQFLFEYFSETQRNKGNFPGRFSGRQFSNSRSEMNVSTLELGDSALYLCASSLAGYGYTFGSGTRLTVV.

The V gene is TRBV28, the J gene TRBJ2-6; 7 nucleotides match TRBD1. CDR3 length equals 16 residues. V lost 7 bases to trimming and J lost 4 bases; unmatched junction nucleotides: 10. The V gene's germline CDR1 is MDHEN and CDR2 SYDVKM. The CDR3 loop reads CASNDRAPRGANVLTF. The CDR3 DNA is TGTGCCAGCAACGACAGGGCGCCTCGGGGGGCCAACGTCCTGACTTTC.

This chain uses TRBV5-6 with TRBJ1-1, with D possibly being TRBD1 (6 bases). V was shortened by 1 base and J by 4 bases, with 11 bases between the two germline ends. Germline V gene lookup returns CDR1 SGHDT and CDR2 YYEEEE. This CDR3 contains 14 residues. The DNA for the CDR3 is TGTGCCAGCAGCTTGTTTGCGGGGGCCACTGAAGCTTTCTTT. This sequence encodes CASSLFAGATEAFF.

This clone was observed a few times. This chain joins TRBV7-8 and TRBJ1-4; 10 bases are shared with TRBD1. The CDR3 has 14 residues. J gave up 7 bases and V 8 bases, and 7 bases lay outside the gene matches. Germline V CDR1 and CDR2: SGHVS, FQNEAQ. CDR3 sequence reads: CASFGTGVGEKLFF. CDR3 nucleotide sequence: TGTGCCAGCTTCGGGACAGGGGTCGGTGAAAAACTGTTTTTT.

The chain couples TRBV7-9 to TRBJ2-7; 8 nucleotides match TRBD1. Germline CDR1 SEHNR, CDR2 FQNEAQ (reference sequence). The CDR3 has 13 residues. V trimming: 8 bases; J trimming: 3 bases; junction bases outside the gene matches: 6. The CDR3 spells CASGIGQGYEQYF. CDR3 nucleotides: TGTGCCAGCGGCATCGGACAGGGCTACGAGCAGTACTTC.

The rearrangement joins TRBV6-4 to TRBJ2-1; D may be TRBD1 (5 bases). Germline assignment: CDR1 MRHNA and CDR2 SNTAGT. V gave up 3 bases and J gave up 2 bases, with 5 bases separating them. The CDR3 has 13 amino acids. The CDR3 bases are TGTGCCAGCAGTGAGGACACCTACAATGAGCAGTTCTTC. As protein: CASSEDTYNEQFF.

This clone was seen only once. The genes are TRBV15 and TRBJ2-3; 8 bases map to TRBD1. V dropped 3 bases and J dropped 10; count of bases not matched to a gene: 18. Germline V gene lookup returns CDR1 LNHNV and CDR2 YYDKDF (reference sequence). This CDR3 is built from 17 residues. The CDR3 DNA is TGTGCCACCAGCAGCTTGGGCTTTAGGGACAGGAGTATAGCGCAGTATTTT. This translates into CATSSLGFRDRSIAQYF.

The chain carries TRBV19 and TRBJ2-2, with 11 bases lining up with TRBD2. After removal of 7 bases from V and 5 bases from J, the junction contained 9 bases not matched to a gene. The CDR3 totals 16 residues. Germline CDR1 is LNHDA and CDR2 is SQIVND (reference sequence). As DNA, the CDR3 is TGTGCCAGTAATAGTCAACTAGCGGGAGTTACCGGGGAGCTGTTTTTT. Translation gives CASNSQLAGVTGELFF.

The chain links TRBV2 to TRBJ1-2; the D gene is possibly TRBD1 (5 bases). This CDR3 comprises 13 residues. CDR1 is SNHLY and CDR2 is FYNNEI in the germline V gene. The germline V and J ends were trimmed by 8 bases and 2 bases, with 12 bases remaining between them. The CDR3 protein is CASSRQRNYGYTF. CDR3 DNA sequence: TGTGCCAGCTCCCGACAGCGCAACTATGGCTACACCTTC. Variable domain in full (rest from reference TRBV2 and TRBJ1-2): EPEVTQTPSHQVTQMGQEVILRCVPISNHLYFYWYRQILGQKVEFLVSFYNNEISEKSEIFDDQFSVERPDGSNFTLKIRSTKLEDSAMYFCASSRQRNYGYTFGSGTRLTVV.

The chain combines TRBV9 with TRBJ1-2, with 7 bases lining up with TRBD1. The CDR3 has 15 residues. V lost 6 bases and J lost 2; bases outside the gene matches: 10. Germline loops: CDR1 SGDLS, CDR2 YYNGEE. CDR3 protein: CASNPSGQFNYGYTF. As DNA, the CDR3 is TGTGCCAGCAACCCATCGGGACAGTTCAACTATGGCTACACCTTC.

The J gene is TRBJ1-2, the V gene TRBV4-2; D is uncertain. Trimming left V 0 bases short and J 3 bases short, with 20 bases between. The CDR3 spans 18 residues. Germline lookup yields CDR1 LGHNA and CDR2 YNFKEQ. The CDR3 DNA follows: TGTGCCAGCAGCCAAGATGTACTCGGTCGGACTTCTCACTATGGCTACACCTTC. Amino acid sequence: CASSQDVLGRTSHYGYTF.

The chain combines TRBV7-9 with TRBJ1-1, with D perhaps TRBD1 (5 bases). This CDR3 comprises 13 residues. Germline assignment: CDR1 SEHNR and CDR2 FQNEAQ (reference sequence). The V and J ends lost 6 bases and 5 bases respectively, with 13 bases between them. In DNA, the CDR3 is TGTGCCAGCAGGGTCGGGGGAGGGACTGAAGCTTTCTTT. Translation: CASRVGGGTEAFF.

The chain links TRBV10-2 to TRBJ1-1, with 11 bases aligning to TRBD1. The V segment lost 6 bases and the J segment 3 bases; nucleotides outside the gene matches: 6. The CDR3 sequence is 15 residues long. CDR1 and CDR2 (germline): WSHSY, SAAADI. The CDR3 region has the DNA TGCGCCAGCAGGGGGACAGGGGGTCGCGACACTGAAGCTTTCTTT. This sequence encodes CASRGTGGRDTEAFF.

The V and J genes are TRBV6-6 and TRBJ1-2; 8 positions match TRBD1. Per the germline V gene, CDR1 is MNHNY and CDR2 is SVGAGI (reference sequence). The CDR3 totals 14 residues. Trimming removed 6 bases from V and 1 base from J; junction bases left unmatched: 4. The CDR3 sequence: CASREQGGNYGYTF. The CDR3 nucleotides are TGTGCCAGCAGGGAACAGGGGGGTAACTATGGCTACACCTTC.

This clone showed up just a few times. The chain uses TRBV10-2 and TRBJ2-5; 8 bases fit TRBD2. The J call may be mistaken, given a closer DNA end match to TRBJ2-7. Germline V gene sequence: CDR1 WSHSY, CDR2 SAAADI. There are 13 residues in the CDR3. The CDR3 region is CASSTSGSYEQYF. The DNA for the CDR3 is TGCGCCAGCTCAACTAGCGGATCCTACGAGCAGTACTTC.

This clone turned up a few times. The chain links TRBV2 to TRBJ2-2, with D maybe TRBD2 (6 bases). The CDR3 sequence is 16 residues long. CDR1 SNHLY and CDR2 FYNNEI come from the germline V gene. V was cut by 1 base and J by 3 bases, with 12 bases left in between. Written as DNA, the CDR3 is TGTGCCAGCAGTGAAGGGAGTCGGGGGTACACCGGGGAGCTGTTTTTT. Translated: CASSEGSRGYTGELFF.

CDR3 in DNA: TGCGCCAGCAGCTTGGACACCGGGAGGGTAGAAAAACTGTTTTTT. Residues: CASSLDTGRVEKLFF. The chain combines TRBV5-1 with TRBJ1-4; D remains ambiguous. This CDR3 spans 15 amino acids. Per the germline V gene, CDR1 is SGHRS and CDR2 is YFSETQ. V lost 0 bases and J 8 bases, leaving 14 bases between the germline ends.

V gene TRBV21-1 combines with J gene TRBJ1-6; the table names TRBD1, a call not compared with the DNA. TRBV21-1 constitutes a pseudogene. CDR3 length: 14 amino acids. The CDR3 loop is CASRRDRDYSPLHF. CDR3 DNA: TGTGCCAGCAGACGGGACAGGGACTATTCACCCCTCCACTTT.

The V gene is TRBV27, the J gene TRBJ2-1, with a tentative D call TRBD1 (5 bases). This CDR3 region has 16 residues. Germline V gene data show CDR1 as MNHEY and CDR2 as SMNVEV (reference sequence). V was trimmed by 1 base and J by 5 bases, leaving 15 bases between them. This CDR3 reads CASSLYRTGRDNEQFF. CDR3 sequence (DNA): TGTGCCAGCAGTTTATATAGGACGGGCAGGGACAATGAGCAGTTCTTC.

This chain joins TRBV28 and TRBJ2-7, with TRBD1 matching 7 bases. Trimming at V came to 7 bases and at J to 2 bases, leaving 20 bases not matched to a gene. This CDR3 has 18 amino acids. From germline, CDR1 is MDHEN and CDR2 SYDVKM. The CDR3 DNA reads TGTGCCAGCAAACCGAGGGGGACAGCAGGACTGAGTCCCTACGAGCAGTACTTC. It specifies CASKPRGTAGLSPYEQYF.

The gene calls are TRBV4-1 and TRBJ1-5; 8 bases align to TRBD1. CDR3 length equals 14 residues. CDR1 is MGHRA and CDR2 is YSYEKL in the germline V gene. The ends lost 4 bases at V and 7 bases at J; junction bases unmatched: 6. CDR3 coding DNA: TGCGCCAGCAGCCCGCTAACAGGGGGACAGCCCCAGCATTTT. Translated: CASSPLTGGQPQHF.